Each of the 23 T cell receptor beta chains below was sequenced from the same sample in a study of blood T cell repertoires in COVID-19 (dated by TCRdb to 2019 to 2021). Library method: the immunoSEQ multiplex PCR assay. TCRdb re-hosts the immuneACCESS table, in-frame sequences only. Its copies lack some clones; in the studies checked, an unresolved V gene accounts for under half of them, and the cause for the rest is not known. The sample table contains roughly 170,000 clones; only one count was recorded for around 82% of them. The ten top clones hold roughly 1.1% of the sample. Sequencing was done on a sample of peripheral blood. These receptor sequences come from a man aged 55 to 70 who had recovered from COVID-19.

This sequence joins TRBV15 and TRBJ1-1, with D unresolved. The CDR3 has 15 amino acids. V shed 0 bases and J shed 6 bases, with 14 bases lying between them. Germline V gives CDR1 LNHNV, CDR2 YYDKDF (reference sequence). CDR3 nucleotides: TGTGCCACCAGCAGAGATCGGAGGGAGGCCGCTGAAGCTTTCTTT. This sequence encodes CATSRDRREAAEAFF.

The rearrangement uses TRBV27 and TRBJ1-2; D call uncertain. V lost 2 bases and J 3 bases, leaving 7 bases between the germline ends. Germline CDR1 is MNHEY and CDR2 is SMNVEV (reference sequence). This CDR3 region has 13 residues. The CDR3 protein is CASSLNPYYGYTF. The CDR3 nucleotides read TGTGCCAGCAGTTTAAATCCTTACTATGGCTACACCTTC.

The chain is built from TRBV5-4 and TRBJ2-7, with D possibly matching TRBD1 (5 bases). CDR1 is SGHNT and CDR2 is YYREEE in the germline V gene (reference sequence). Trimming removed 4 bases from V and 2 bases from J, with 16 bases in between. The CDR3 is 15 residues long. CDR3 sequence reads: CASSRDSQSPYEQYF. CDR3 DNA: TGTGCCAGCAGCCGAGACAGCCAAAGTCCCTACGAGCAGTACTTC. Drawing the rest from reference TRBV5-4 and TRBJ2-7, the complete variable domain is ETGVTQSPTHLIKTRGQQVTLRCSSQSGHNTVSWYQQALGQGPQFIFQYYREEENGRGNFPPRFSGLQFPNYSSELNVNALELDDSALYLCASSRDSQSPYEQYFGPGTRLTVT.

The chain links TRBV18 to TRBJ2-4; 7 bases match TRBD1. Germline V CDR1 and CDR2: KGHSH, LQKENI. V lost 3 bases and J lost 5; bases outside the gene matches: 4. The CDR3 runs 14 residues. The CDR3 sequence: CASSPTDRENIQYF. CDR3 coding DNA: TGTGCCAGCTCACCCACCGACAGGGAAAACATTCAGTACTTC. The full variable domain, its missing parts supplied by reference TRBV18 and TRBJ2-4, is NAGVMQNPRHLVRRRGQEARLRCSPMKGHSHVYWYRQLPEEGLKFMVYLQKENIIDESGMPKERFSAEFPKEGPSILRIQQVVRGDSAAYFCASSPTDRENIQYFGAGTRLSVL.

The V and J genes are TRBV28 and TRBJ1-6; D unresolved. Germline V gene sequence: CDR1 MDHEN, CDR2 SYDVKM. V was pared by 10 bases and J by 5 bases, with 6 bases between. This CDR3 spans 11 amino acids. The CDR3 reads CATQNNSPLHF. The CDR3 DNA sequence: TGTGCCACACAGAATAATTCACCCCTCCACTTT. Full variable domain (rest looked up from reference TRBV28 and TRBJ1-6): DVKVTQSSRYLVKRTGEKVFLECVQDMDHENMFWYRQDPGLGLRLIYFSYDVKMKEKGDIPEGYSVSREKKERFSLILESASTNQTSMYLCATQNNSPLHFGNGTRLTVT.

This clone was counted between two and nine times. The chain links TRBV19 to TRBJ1-1; D ambiguous. CDR1 and CDR2 (germline): LNHDA, SQIVND (reference sequence). The V gene lost 5 bases and the J gene lost 3 bases, with 13 bases spanning the gap. The CDR3 loop spans 14 amino acids. CDR3: CASSSQAKDTEAFF. For the CDR3, the DNA is TGTGCCAGTAGTTCCCAGGCCAAGGACACTGAAGCTTTCTTT.

The chain links TRBV27 to TRBJ1-2; 7 positions match TRBD1. The V and J ends lost 3 bases and 2 bases, in that order; junction bases with no gene match: 9. CDR3 length equals 16 residues. Per the germline V gene, CDR1 is MNHEY and CDR2 is SMNVEV (reference sequence). CDR3 sequence reads: CASSLRGGIWNYGYTF. In nucleotides, the CDR3 is TGTGCCAGCAGTTTGAGAGGGGGCATATGGAACTATGGCTACACCTTC.

The chain carries TRBV6-2 or TRBV6-3 and TRBJ1-5, with D possibly matching TRBD1 (6 bases). V lost 0 bases and J lost 4, with 10 bases in between. The length of the CDR3 is 15 residues. Germline V lookup: CDR1 MNHEY, CDR2 SVGEGT. The CDR3 reads CASSYSDRSNQPQHF. DNA for the CDR3: TGTGCCAGCAGTTACTCTGACAGGTCGAATCAGCCCCAGCATTTT.

The chain couples TRBV5-1 to TRBJ1-3, with D tentatively TRBD1 (6 bases). The length of the CDR3 is 17 residues. Trimming stripped 0 bases from V and 0 bases from J, with 13 bases between. Looked up from germline, CDR1 is SGHRS and CDR2 is YFSETQ. This chain's CDR3 is CASSLEAGDISGNTIYF. The CDR3, as DNA: TGCGCCAGCAGCTTGGAGGCAGGGGATATCTCTGGAAACACCATATATTTT.

V gene TRBV18 combines with J gene TRBJ2-5, with TRBD1 as a possible D gene (5 bases). V lost 1 base and J lost 6, with 12 bases in between. This CDR3 spans 14 amino acids. Germline-derived CDR1 and CDR2 are KGHSH and LQKENI. The CDR3 DNA reads as TGTGCCAGCTCACCACAGGTGACAGACCAGACCCAGTACTTC. Amino acid sequence: CASSPQVTDQTQYF.

This clone was counted many times. The chain couples TRBV20-1 to TRBJ1-4; a weak D match, TRBD1 (5 bases). The CDR3 is 11 amino acids. Trimming shortened V by 6 bases and J by 7 bases, and 9 bases separated the two germline ends. CDR1 and CDR2 from the germline V gene are DFQATT and SNEGSKA (reference sequence). CDR3 protein: CSAGGVEKLFF. The CDR3 DNA follows: TGCAGTGCGGGGGGGGTTGAAAAACTGTTTTTT.

This chain uses TRBV18 with TRBJ2-7; TRBD1 matches 9 bases. V lost 3 bases, J lost 5 bases, and 5 bases stayed unmatched. This CDR3 comprises 14 residues. From germline, CDR1 is KGHSH and CDR2 LQKENI. The CDR3 DNA reads TGTGCCAGCTCACCGCGGACAGGGGACAACGAGCAGTACTTC. Translation gives CASSPRTGDNEQYF.

This clone occurred a few times. The chain uses TRBV6-2 or TRBV6-3 and TRBJ2-3; 7 nucleotides agree with TRBD2. The CDR3 loop spans 18 amino acids. V was pared by 2 bases and J by 0 bases, with 11 bases of the junction left unmatched. CDR1 MNHEY and CDR2 SVGEGT come from the germline V gene. CDR3 in amino acids: CASSYGLTSRGSTDTQYF. The CDR3 DNA is TGTGCCAGCAGTTACGGGCTGACTAGCCGCGGAAGCACAGATACGCAGTATTTT.

This clone has more than one count but fewer than ten. The rearrangement links TRBV5-6 to TRBJ2-7, with D possibly being TRBD2 (6 bases). The length of the CDR3 is 14 residues. Per the germline V gene, CDR1 is SGHDT and CDR2 is YYEEEE. V was cut by 2 bases and J by 4 bases, with 13 bases left in between. CDR3 in DNA: TGTGCCAGCAGCTTAATCGGGGGATGGTACGAGCAGTACTTC. Protein: CASSLIGGWYEQYF.

This sequence joins TRBV6-5 and TRBJ1-6; possibly TRBD1 for D (6 bases). This CDR3 comprises 14 residues. V lost 5 bases and J lost 5, with 10 bases in between. Germline CDR1 is MNHEY and CDR2 is SVGAGI. The CDR3 nucleotides read TGTGCCAGCAGTAGGGACACCCATAATTCACCCCTCCACTTT. Translating it yields CASSRDTHNSPLHF.

This chain connects TRBV4-1 to TRBJ2-7; a possible D gene is TRBD2 (6 bases). Trimming cost V 2 bases and J 7 bases, with 12 bases left between them. The CDR3 length is 13 residues. Per germline, CDR1 MGHRA and CDR2 YSYEKL. CDR3 sequence: CASSQLLALEQYF. CDR3 DNA sequence: TGCGCCAGCAGCCAACTACTAGCTCTGGAGCAGTACTTC.

The chain joins TRBV4-1 to TRBJ1-5; TRBD1 matches at 7 bases. CDR3 length equals 15 residues. Unmatched junction bases numbered 5, after V lost 1 base and J lost 5 bases. Germline V gene sequence: CDR1 MGHRA, CDR2 YSYEKL. The CDR3 coding sequence is TGCGCCAGCAGCCAAGGACAGGGCTTTTATCAGCCCCAGCATTTT. Its translation is CASSQGQGFYQPQHF.

This clone was observed a single time. The chain combines TRBV11-2 with TRBJ2-2, with 10 bases that match TRBD2. CDR1 and CDR2 from the germline V gene are SGHAT and FQNNGV. This CDR3 spans 16 amino acids. V lost 5 bases to trimming and J lost 2 bases; unmatched junction nucleotides: 5. CDR3 bases: TGTGCCAGCAGCATCAGCGGGGGGGCTAACACCGGGGAGCTGTTTTTT. Protein sequence: CASSISGGANTGELFF.

J is TRBJ2-5 and V is TRBV12-5; 10 nucleotides align to TRBD2. The germline V gene encodes CDR1 LGHNT and CDR2 FRNRAP. V shed 7 bases and J 7 bases; nucleotides not matched to a gene: 9. The CDR3 length is 14 residues. CDR3 bases: TGTGCTAGTGCAGCTAGCGGGGGCCCCGGGACCCAGTACTTC. Amino acid sequence: CASAASGGPGTQYF.

The rearrangement links TRBV9 to TRBJ1-1; perhaps TRBD1 as D (5 bases). The V gene lost 4 bases and the J gene lost 1 base, with 8 bases spanning the gap. The CDR3 length is 13 residues. Germline lookup yields CDR1 SGDLS and CDR2 YYNGEE. CDR3 protein: CASSITGNTEAFF. In DNA, the CDR3 is TGTGCCAGCAGCATAACAGGGAACACTGAAGCTTTCTTT. Full variable domain (outside the CDR3, taken from reference TRBV9 and TRBJ1-1): DSGVTQTPKHLITATGQRVTLRCSPRSGDLSVYWYQQSLDQGLQFLIQYYNGEERAKGNILERFSAQQFPDLHSELNLSSLELGDSALYFCASSITGNTEAFFGQGTRLTVV.

The chain joins TRBV3-1 (or the pseudogene TRBV3-2) to TRBJ2-3; 12 positions match TRBD2. V shed 1 base, J shed 3 bases, and the junction held 8 bases outside the gene matches. This CDR3 has 18 residues. Germline values: CDR1 LGHDT, CDR2 YNNKEL (reference sequence). CDR3 in amino acids: CASSQVTSGGWLTDTQYF. In DNA form, the CDR3 reads TGTGCCAGCAGCCAAGTTACTAGCGGGGGGTGGTTGACAGATACGCAGTATTTT.

The chain uses TRBV13 and TRBJ1-2; unclear D gene. The germline CDR1 and CDR2 sequences are PRHDT and FYEKMQ (reference sequence). Trimming took off 0 bases at V and 2 bases at J, with 13 bases between the two ends. The CDR3 is 16 amino acids. CDR3 sequence: CASSLGLIGRNYGYTF. The CDR3 DNA reads TGTGCCAGCAGCTTAGGCCTAATAGGGAGGAACTATGGCTACACCTTC.

The CDR3 region is CASSLWGEGAHYGYTF. The CDR3 DNA is TGTGCCAGCAGTCTTTGGGGTGAGGGCGCCCACTATGGCTACACCTTC. The chain links TRBV2 to TRBJ1-2, with D unresolved. The V end was cut by 5 bases, the J end by 3 bases, with 19 bases between. The CDR3 has 16 amino acids. Looked up from germline, CDR1 is SNHLY and CDR2 is FYNNEI.